The rows below give T cell receptor beta chains drawn from one sample of a study of early T cells in non-severe SARS-CoV-2 infection. Each CDR3 protein is one row after TCRdb ran MiXCR on the 5' RACE reads. This table has about 82,000 distinct CDR3 sequences, 13% appearing once. Sequenced material: whole blood. The receptors come from an adult who was a healthcare worker with PCR-confirmed SARS-CoV-2 infection or an uninfected control (not recorded which). CDR3s leave out the opening cysteine and the closing phenylalanine or tryptophan. Each record gives: J gene, V gene, CDR3 protein.

TRBJ2-7	TRBV6-1	ASYYRGASYEQY
TRBJ2-5	TRBV5-5	ASSAGQLGGLEETQY
TRBJ2-5	TRBV18	ASSPPGRTGSQETQY
TRBJ2-3	TRBV20-1	SAIDGSGRGGTDTQY
TRBJ2-7	TRBV7-3	ASSLHFSSYEQY
TRBJ2-6	TRBV29-1	SVVEANVLT
TRBJ2-3	TRBV7-3	ASSLNVAKGDTQY
TRBJ2-5	TRBV3-1	ASSPTLGGPYQETQY
TRBJ2-2	TRBV5-5	ASRAFGAANTGELF
TRBJ1-3	TRBV6-1	ASSDLSGNTIY
TRBJ2-7	TRBV30	AWSVTGVPQKSF
TRBJ1-5	TRBV19	ASKRVERNQPQH
TRBJ2-3	TRBV5-6	ASSASGGTDTQY
TRBJ1-1	TRBV20-1	SASPAGRDTEAF
TRBJ2-3	TRBV7-8	ASSPHPPDTQY
TRBJ2-3	TRBV2	ASFRVLSGRPRDTQY
TRBJ1-6	TRBV6-5	ASNPGQGNSPLH
TRBJ2-1	TRBV2	ASSVQIYNEQF
TRBJ1-2	TRBV4-1	ASSQDRWYYGYT
TRBJ2-2	TRBV29-1	SVSSDTGERF
TRBJ2-1	TRBV20-1	SAPGLAFYNEQF
TRBJ2-7	TRBV7-6	ASSLQPSSYEQY
TRBJ1-2	TRBV19	ASSIGTNYGYT
TRBJ2-5	TRBV7-2	ASSGTSRVQY
TRBJ2-7	TRBV28	ASSSSGPSYEQY
TRBJ1-3	TRBV12-3/TRBV12-4	ASSPRTGSGNTIY
TRBJ2-1	TRBV7-9	ASSSTSGRLSDEQF
TRBJ2-3	TRBV7-3	ASSPSYTDTQY
TRBJ2-1	TRBV11-2	ASSLAGAYNYNEQF
TRBJ2-7	TRBV4-2	ASSPGDTYEQY
TRBJ1-1	TRBV12-3/TRBV12-4	ASTEVWGARENTEAF
TRBJ2-3	TRBV7-3	ASSLVPDTQY
TRBJ2-7	TRBV2	ASRGLAYEQY
TRBJ1-4	TRBV6-5	ASSYYRRRQNEKLF
TRBJ2-7	TRBV6-5	ASSYYWGNYEQY
TRBJ2-7	TRBV29-1	SVEDGGNEQY
TRBJ2-5	TRBV28	ASSRGGTGETQY
TRBJ2-3	TRBV4-1	ASSQGAAGVLAADTQY
TRBJ1-4	TRBV20-1	STLLLEKLF
TRBJ1-4	TRBV29-1	SVAAEKLF
TRBJ2-3	TRBV5-1	ASSIGQGFADTQY
TRBJ2-7	TRBV19	ASSALSGSSYEQY
TRBJ1-5	TRBV2	ASSVQGSTSQPQH
TRBJ2-3	TRBV7-2	ASSRTSGRVTDTQY
TRBJ1-1	TRBV6-5	ASSASFIGGTEAF
TRBJ2-7	TRBV6-1	AMGSLGRGEQY
TRBJ2-5	TRBV5-8	ASSRGTRQETQY
TRBJ2-7	TRBV25-1	ASSESSGDYEQY
TRBJ2-7	TRBV25-1	ASTSGAGEQY
TRBJ2-6	TRBV6-6	ASTYRSGANVLT
TRBJ1-2	TRBV2	ASSAQGDNYGYT
TRBJ1-1	TRBV3-1	ASSLQAGQS
TRBJ1-2	TRBV10-3	AISTDRQGQSGYT
TRBJ2-7	TRBV29-1	SVRKRDRGLAHEQY
TRBJ1-1	TRBV28	ASSPQGAVGAF
TRBJ1-1	TRBV6-1	ASSANYEAF
TRBJ1-1	TRBV9	ASSVGLGTVNTEAF
TRBJ2-7	TRBV5-1	ASSLPEGRSGEQY
TRBJ2-7	TRBV14	ASSPPRARAGGAYEQY
TRBJ2-7	TRBV12-3/TRBV12-4	ASSRTGRNEQY